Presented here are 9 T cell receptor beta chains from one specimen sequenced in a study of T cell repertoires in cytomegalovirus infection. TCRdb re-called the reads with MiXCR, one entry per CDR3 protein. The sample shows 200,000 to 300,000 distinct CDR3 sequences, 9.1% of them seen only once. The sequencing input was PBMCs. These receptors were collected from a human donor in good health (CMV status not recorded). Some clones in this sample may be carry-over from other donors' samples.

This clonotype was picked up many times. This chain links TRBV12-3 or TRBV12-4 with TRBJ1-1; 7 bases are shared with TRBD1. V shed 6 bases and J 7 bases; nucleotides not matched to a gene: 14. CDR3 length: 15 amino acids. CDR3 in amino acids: CASSQGGRALSEAFF. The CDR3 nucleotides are TGTGCCAGCAGCCAGGGGGGGCGCGCCCTAAGTGAAGCTTTCTTT.

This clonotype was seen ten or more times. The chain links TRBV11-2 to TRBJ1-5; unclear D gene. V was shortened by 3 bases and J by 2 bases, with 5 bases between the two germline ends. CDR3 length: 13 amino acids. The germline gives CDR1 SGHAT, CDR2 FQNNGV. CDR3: CASSFVGNQPQHF. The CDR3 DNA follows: TGTGCCAGCAGCTTTGTGGGCAATCAGCCCCAGCATTTT.

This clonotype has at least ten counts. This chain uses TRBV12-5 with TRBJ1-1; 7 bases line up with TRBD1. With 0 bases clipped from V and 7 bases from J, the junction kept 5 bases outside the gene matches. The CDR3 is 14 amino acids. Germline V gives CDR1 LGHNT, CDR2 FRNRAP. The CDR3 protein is CASGLVDRVVEAFF. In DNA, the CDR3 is TGTGCTAGTGGTTTGGTCGACAGGGTAGTTGAAGCTTTCTTT.

This chain's CDR3 is CASSDPTAGGHYEQYF. The CDR3 DNA sequence: TGTGCCAGCAGTGACCCCACAGCGGGAGGCCACTACGAGCAGTACTTC. The chain uses TRBV6-1 and TRBJ2-7; 9 bases align to TRBD2. CDR1 and CDR2 from the germline V gene are MNHNS and SASEGT. The length of the CDR3 is 16 residues. Unmatched junction bases numbered 9, after V lost 3 bases and J lost 3 bases.

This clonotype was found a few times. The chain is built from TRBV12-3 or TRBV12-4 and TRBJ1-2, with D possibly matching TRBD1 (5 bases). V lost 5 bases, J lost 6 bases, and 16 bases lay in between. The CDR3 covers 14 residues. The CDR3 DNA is TGTGCCAGCAGTGAACTTAGGGTAGGGGATGGCTACACCTTC. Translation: CASSELRVGDGYTF.

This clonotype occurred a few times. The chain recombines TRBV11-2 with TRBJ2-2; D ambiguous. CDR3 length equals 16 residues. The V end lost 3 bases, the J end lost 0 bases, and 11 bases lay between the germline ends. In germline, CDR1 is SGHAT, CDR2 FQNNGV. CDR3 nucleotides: TGTGCCAGCAGCTTGTCTCTCACCACGAACACCGGGGAGCTGTTTTTT. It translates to CASSLSLTTNTGELFF.

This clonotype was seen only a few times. The CDR3 loop is CADQTGPFQETQYF. The CDR3 DNA reads TGTGCCGACCAAACCGGGCCCTTCCAAGAGACCCAGTACTTC. This chain joins TRBV25-1 and TRBJ2-5; D is uncertain. This CDR3 contains 14 residues. V lost 11 bases, J lost 1 base, and 17 bases lay in between. Germline CDR1 is MGHDK and CDR2 is SYGVNS.

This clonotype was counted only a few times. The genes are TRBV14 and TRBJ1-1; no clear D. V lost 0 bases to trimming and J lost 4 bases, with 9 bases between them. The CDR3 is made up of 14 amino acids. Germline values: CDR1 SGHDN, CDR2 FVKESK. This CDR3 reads CASSQEWATTEAFF. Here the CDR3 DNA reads TGTGCCAGCAGCCAAGAATGGGCGACCACTGAAGCTTTCTTT.

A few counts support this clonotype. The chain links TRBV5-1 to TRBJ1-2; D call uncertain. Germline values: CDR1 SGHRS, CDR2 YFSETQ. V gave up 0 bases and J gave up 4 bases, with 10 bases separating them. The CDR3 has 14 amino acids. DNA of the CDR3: TGCGCCAGCAGCTTGGCCACAGAGGGCTATGGCTACACCTTC. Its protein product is CASSLATEGYGYTF.